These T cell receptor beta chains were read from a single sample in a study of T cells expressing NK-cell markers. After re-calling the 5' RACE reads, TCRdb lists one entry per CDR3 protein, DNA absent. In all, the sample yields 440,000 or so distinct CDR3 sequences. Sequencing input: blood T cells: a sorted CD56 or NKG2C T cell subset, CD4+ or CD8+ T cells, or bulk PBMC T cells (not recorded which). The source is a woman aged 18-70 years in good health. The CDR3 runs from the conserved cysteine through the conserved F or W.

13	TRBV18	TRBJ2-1	CASSPFDAGEWFF
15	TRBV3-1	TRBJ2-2	CASSHMRRGTGELFF
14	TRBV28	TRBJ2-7	CASSFPQGAHEQYF
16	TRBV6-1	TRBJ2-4	CASTTTLGLGFDIQYF
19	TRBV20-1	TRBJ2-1	CSARGPASGGAGAYNEQFF
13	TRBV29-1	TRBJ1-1	CSVEDPSRSEAFF
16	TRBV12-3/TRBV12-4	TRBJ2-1	CASSFYPPGSHNEQFF
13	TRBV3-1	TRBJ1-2	CASSHRAGDGYTF
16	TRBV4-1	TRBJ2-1	CASSQHSLSGGNEQFF
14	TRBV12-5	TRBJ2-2	CASGLGQTTGELFF
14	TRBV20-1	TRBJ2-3	CSASETSGSHTQYF
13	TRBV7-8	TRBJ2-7	CASLAGGAYEQYF
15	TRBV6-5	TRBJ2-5	CASSYSAAGGWTQYF
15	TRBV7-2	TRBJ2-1	CASSLRRTVNNEQFF
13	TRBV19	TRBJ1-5	CASTEYSNQPQHF
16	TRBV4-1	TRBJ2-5	CASSSLDMGLAETQYF
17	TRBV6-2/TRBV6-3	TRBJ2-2	CASSSPPGHLRPGELFF
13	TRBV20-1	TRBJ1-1	CSARPLGVTEAFF
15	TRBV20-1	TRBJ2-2	CSASRGQSNTGELFF
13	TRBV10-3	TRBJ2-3	CAIRGFNPDTQYF
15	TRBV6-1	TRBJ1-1	CASSPAGQGSTEAFF
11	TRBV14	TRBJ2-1	CASTQGWGQFF
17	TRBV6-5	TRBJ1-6	CASSYTAGTTGNSPLHF
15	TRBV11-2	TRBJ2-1	CASSPWTRIRNEQFF
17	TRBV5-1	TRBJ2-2	CASSLGPAGGRVGELFF
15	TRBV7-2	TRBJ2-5	CASSLATSGGETQYF